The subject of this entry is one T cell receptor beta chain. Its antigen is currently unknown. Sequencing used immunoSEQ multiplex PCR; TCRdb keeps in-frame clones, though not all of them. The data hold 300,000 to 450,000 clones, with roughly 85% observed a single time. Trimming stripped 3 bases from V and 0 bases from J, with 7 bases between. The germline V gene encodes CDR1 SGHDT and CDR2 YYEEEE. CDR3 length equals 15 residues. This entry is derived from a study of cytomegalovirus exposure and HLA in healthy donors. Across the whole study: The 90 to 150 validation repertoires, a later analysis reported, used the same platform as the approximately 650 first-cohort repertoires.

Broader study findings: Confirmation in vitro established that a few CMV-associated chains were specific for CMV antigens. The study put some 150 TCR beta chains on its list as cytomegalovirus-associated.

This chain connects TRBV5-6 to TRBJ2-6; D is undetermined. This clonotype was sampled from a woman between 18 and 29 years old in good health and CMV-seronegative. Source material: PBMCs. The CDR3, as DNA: TGTGCCAGCAGCTCCCCCGGCTCTGGGGCCAACGTCCTGACTTTC. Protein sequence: CASSSPGSGANVLTF.